The 25 T cell receptor beta chains in this list originate from one sample, sequenced in a study of neurological immune-mediated disorders. TCRdb independently ran MiXCR on the 5' RACE reads; one entry per CDR3 protein. Among nearly 60,000 distinct CDR3 sequences listed, 3% to 4% were seen once. Specimen: PBMCs. The receptor set was obtained from a woman in her fifties or sixties with multiple sclerosis.

This clonotype showed up many times. The genes are TRBV12-3 or TRBV12-4 and TRBJ2-5; 11 bases line up with TRBD2. The V segment lost 5 bases and the J segment 9 bases; nucleotides outside the gene matches: 8. CDR3 length equals 14 residues. The CDR3 loop is CASSEMLAGGSQYF. In DNA form, the CDR3 reads TGTGCCAGCAGTGAGATGTTAGCGGGGGGGTCCCAGTACTTC.

A word on this clonotype: A much larger clonotype is one base distant, so this may be a read error. The chain is built from TRBV15 and TRBJ1-1; D remains ambiguous. From germline, CDR1 is LNHNV and CDR2 YYDKDF (reference sequence). CDR3 length equals 12 residues. The CDR3 here is CANSGRNTEAFF. CDR3 in DNA: TGTGCCAACAGCGGCCGGAACACTGAAGCTTTCTTT.

This clonotype showed up many times. This chain links TRBV7-2 with TRBJ2-5; no definite D call. CDR1 and CDR2 (germline): SGHTA, FQGNSA. V lost 5 bases and J lost 4, with 14 bases in between. The CDR3 spans 14 residues. Written as DNA, the CDR3 is TGTGCCAGCAGCCCCCAATTAGGACGAGAGACCCAGTACTTC. Translated: CASSPQLGRETQYF.

This clonotype was seen many times. This chain joins TRBV12-3 or TRBV12-4 and TRBJ1-5, with 7 bases lining up with TRBD1. The J segment lost 9 bases and the V segment lost 4 bases, leaving 12 bases of the junction unmatched. This CDR3 is built from 15 residues. CDR3 nucleotides: TGTGCCAGCAGTTCCCAGACAGGGCGGGGGGTGCCCCAGCATTTT. It translates to CASSSQTGRGVPQHF.

This clonotype has ten or more counts. The CDR3, as DNA: TGCAGCGTCCACACCAACTATGGCTACACCTTC. It is translated as CSVHTNYGYTF. This chain links TRBV29-1 with TRBJ1-2; unclear D gene. The V gene lost 6 bases and the J gene lost 2 bases, with 7 bases spanning the gap. The CDR3 has 11 amino acids. CDR1 and CDR2 (germline): SQVTM, ANQGSEA.

This clonotype was seen at least ten times. The chain recombines TRBV30 with TRBJ1-1; D is possibly TRBD1 (6 bases). The V end was cut by 4 bases, the J end by 4 bases, with 7 bases between. The CDR3 is 11 amino acids. Germline V gene data show CDR1 as GTSNPN and CDR2 as SVGIG (reference sequence). The DNA for the CDR3 is TGTGCCTGGAACAGGGTCACTGAAGCTTTCTTT. It codes for CAWNRVTEAFF.

This clonotype was counted at least ten times. The chain's CDR3 is CASSYSSSYEQYF. DNA of the CDR3: TGTGCCAGCAGTTACTCTAGCTCCTACGAGCAGTACTTC. This chain connects TRBV6-5 to TRBJ2-7; D remains ambiguous. This CDR3 is built from 13 residues. Germline V lookup: CDR1 MNHEY, CDR2 SVGAGI. V was shortened by 0 bases and J by 0 bases, with 3 bases between the two germline ends.

This clonotype has a count of ten or more. This chain joins TRBV5-1 and TRBJ2-5; D unresolved. The germline V gene encodes CDR1 SGHRS and CDR2 YFSETQ. The V and J ends lost 4 bases and 3 bases respectively, with 10 bases between them. The CDR3 runs to 13 residues. The CDR3 spells CASSIGKKETQYF. In nucleotides, the CDR3 is TGCGCCAGCAGCATAGGAAAAAAAGAGACCCAGTACTTC. The full variable domain, in which reference TRBV5-1 and TRBJ2-5 provide the parts outside the CDR3, is KAGVTQTPRYLIKTRGQQVTLSCSPISGHRSVSWYQQTPGQGLQFLFEYFSETQRNKGNFPGRFSGRQFSNSRSEMNVSTLELGDSALYLCASSIGKKETQYFGPGTRLLVL.

This clonotype has a count of ten or more. The chain recombines TRBV10-3 with TRBJ1-2, with TRBD1 identical over 8 bases. This CDR3 has 15 residues. The junction had 13 bases not matched to a gene; V was cut back by 10 bases and J by 3 bases. Germline loops: CDR1 ENHRY, CDR2 SYGVKD. This CDR3 reads CATRTGSRGDYGYTF. CDR3 nucleotides: TGTGCCACCCGGACAGGGTCGAGGGGTGACTATGGCTACACCTTC.

In its sample, this clonotype was seen many times. This chain links TRBV5-1 with TRBJ2-3, with D perhaps TRBD2 (6 bases). Between the trimmed V and J ends, which lost 2 bases and 0 bases, there was a span of 25 bases. CDR3 length: 20 residues. The germline V gene has CDR1 SGHRS and CDR2 YFSETQ. The CDR3 bases are TGCGCCAGCAGCTTTAAAATGGAGGGTGGAATGACCTCAAGCACAGATACGCAGTATTTT. It specifies CASSFKMEGGMTSSTDTQYF.

Ten or more counts support this clonotype. V gene TRBV20-1 combines with J gene TRBJ2-1, with TRBD2 matching 8 bases. The CDR3 is made up of 14 amino acids. The junction had 10 bases not matched to a gene; V was cut back by 7 bases and J by 5 bases. Germline CDR1 DFQATT, CDR2 SNEGSKA (reference sequence). This CDR3 reads CSVRSGREHNEQFF. The CDR3 DNA reads as TGCAGTGTCAGATCCGGGAGGGAACACAATGAGCAGTTCTTC.

This clonotype was detected many times. The genes are TRBV11-2 and TRBJ2-7; possible D gene TRBD1, 5 bases. The CDR3 runs 13 residues. Between the trimmed V and J ends, which lost 5 bases and 2 bases, there was a span of 10 bases. Looked up from germline, CDR1 is SGHAT and CDR2 is FQNNGV. The CDR3 sequence is CASSPDSPYEQYF. CDR3 sequence (DNA): TGTGCCAGCAGCCCAGACAGTCCCTACGAGCAGTACTTC.

In this sample, this clonotype turned up many times. V usage is TRBV5-1 and J usage is TRBJ2-3; unclear D gene. Trimming cost V 0 bases and J 0 bases, with 8 bases left between them. The CDR3 contains 15 residues. The germline V gene encodes CDR1 SGHRS and CDR2 YFSETQ. CDR3 DNA: TGCGCCAGCAGCTTGGGACGGTTTAGCACAGATACGCAGTATTTT. Protein product: CASSLGRFSTDTQYF.

The sample holds many counts of this clonotype. The rearrangement uses TRBV20-1 and TRBJ2-3, with a possible D match to TRBD2 (5 bases). The V and J ends lost 6 bases and 2 bases respectively, with 9 bases between them. Germline V gene lookup returns CDR1 DFQATT and CDR2 SNEGSKA (reference sequence). CDR3 length equals 12 residues. The CDR3 sequence: CSASGYTDTQYF. The CDR3 region has the DNA TGCAGTGCCAGCGGTTACACAGATACGCAGTATTTT.

This clonotype was picked up many times. The J gene is TRBJ2-5, the V gene TRBV15; D is undetermined. The CDR3 has 17 amino acids. V was cut by 3 bases and J by 2 bases, with 19 bases left in between. Germline CDR1 is LNHNV and CDR2 is YYDKDF (reference sequence). The CDR3: CATSSPVPLVAQETQYF. The CDR3 coding sequence is TGTGCCACCAGCAGTCCAGTTCCATTGGTGGCACAAGAGACCCAGTACTTC.

This clonotype was recorded many times. The rearrangement uses TRBV7-3 and TRBJ2-2; 7 bases agree with TRBD2. CDR3 length: 14 amino acids. From germline, CDR1 is SGHTA and CDR2 FQGTGA. The ends lost 2 bases at V and 6 bases at J; junction bases unmatched: 3. CDR3 coding DNA: TGTGCCAGCAGCTTATCCAGCGGGGCCGGGGAGCTGTTTTTT. It yields the protein CASSLSSGAGELFF.

In this sample, this clonotype turned up many times. The V gene is TRBV7-9, the J gene TRBJ1-3; no clear D. Between the trimmed V and J ends, which lost 1 base and 1 base, there was a span of 11 bases. Germline lookup yields CDR1 SEHNR and CDR2 FQNEAQ (reference sequence). The CDR3 runs to 16 residues. The CDR3 loop is CASSLEPLPSGNTIYF. In DNA, the CDR3 is TGTGCCAGCAGCTTAGAGCCCCTGCCTTCTGGAAACACCATATATTTT.

This clonotype was recorded many times. The chain uses TRBV20-1 and TRBJ2-4, with D tentatively TRBD1 (5 bases). The CDR3 sequence is 13 residues long. V lost 2 bases to trimming and J lost 8 bases, with 13 bases between them. Germline lookup yields CDR1 DFQATT and CDR2 SNEGSKA (reference sequence). CDR3 DNA sequence: TGCAGTGCTAGAATTGGGGCCAAGGACATTCAGTACTTC. Protein sequence: CSARIGAKDIQYF.

This clonotype was detected only a few times. J is TRBJ1-1 and V is TRBV7-9; D not certain. In germline, CDR1 is SEHNR, CDR2 FQNEAQ (reference sequence). Trimming shortened V by 3 bases and J by 1 base, and 9 bases separated the two germline ends. The CDR3 is 14 amino acids. The CDR3 spells CASSFSMGNTEAFF. The CDR3 bases are TGTGCCAGCAGCTTCTCGATGGGGAACACTGAAGCTTTCTTT.

This clonotype was detected many times. The V call is TRBV27, the J call TRBJ1-4; possibly TRBD1 for D (5 bases). Germline V gene lookup returns CDR1 MNHEY and CDR2 SMNVEV (reference sequence). The CDR3 length is 15 residues. Trimming stripped 5 bases from V and 6 bases from J, with 16 bases between. DNA of the CDR3: TGTGCCAGCAGTGCCCCGACAGATGGGTATGAAAAACTGTTTTTT. It specifies CASSAPTDGYEKLFF.

This clonotype has a count of ten or more. The chain uses TRBV7-2 and TRBJ2-1; perhaps TRBD2 as D (6 bases). The V and J ends lost 5 bases and 7 bases respectively, with 12 bases between them. The CDR3 is 13 amino acids. Per germline, CDR1 SGHTA and CDR2 FQGNSA. CDR3 protein: CASSPRGGNEQFF. The CDR3 coding sequence is TGTGCCAGCAGCCCGCGCGGAGGGAATGAGCAGTTCTTC.

There are many counts of this clonotype. The rearrangement uses TRBV29-1 and TRBJ2-3; D unresolved. Germline V gives CDR1 SQVTM, CDR2 ANQGSEA. V was pared by 2 bases and J by 9 bases, with 12 bases between. CDR3 length: 12 amino acids. CDR3 loop: CSVELQSVTQYF. In nucleotides, the CDR3 is TGCAGCGTTGAACTCCAATCAGTAACGCAGTATTTT.

This clonotype was observed a few times. A read error is possible here, since a much larger clone lies one base away. The V and J genes are TRBV20-1 and TRBJ2-7, with D hard to call. CDR3 length equals 15 residues. Germline V lookup: CDR1 DFQATT, CDR2 SNEGSKA (reference sequence). Trimming left V 6 bases short and J 4 bases short, with 22 bases between. The CDR3 loop is CSAHRKVGLGYEQYF. DNA of the CDR3: TGCAGTGCCCATCGGAAAGTGGGCCTAGGATACGAGCAGTACTTC.

Note on this clonotype: A much larger clone differs by one base, so this may be a read error. V usage is TRBV28 and J usage is TRBJ2-7; D gene ambiguous. The CDR3 length is 12 residues. Trimming pared 4 bases from V and 5 bases from J, leaving 9 bases between. CDR1 is MDHEN and CDR2 is SYDVKM in the germline V gene. The CDR3 spells CASSSEGNEQYF. CDR3 bases: TGTGCCAGCAGTTCGGAAGGGAACGAGCAGTACTTC.

This clonotype occurred a few times. The J gene is TRBJ2-7, the V gene TRBV2, with D unresolved. Germline V gene data show CDR1 as SNHLY and CDR2 as FYNNEI. V lost 7 bases and J lost 2, with 15 bases in between. The CDR3 consists of 14 residues. The CDR3, as DNA: TGTGCCAGCACAGGAGCCCGATCCCCCTACGAGCAGTACTTC. As protein: CASTGARSPYEQYF.